What follows describes a single T cell receptor beta chain. Its antigen is currently not known. Base qualities are missing; no much larger clone stands one base away. The data are from a study of patients and donors after allogeneic stem cell transplantation (dated by TCRdb to 2020 to 2021). Libraries were made using RT-PCR. The sequencing machine was a NextSeq 550. TCRdb took the public reads, trimmed them with fastp at Q25, ran MiXCR for clone calling and kept in-frame beta chains. Each CDR3 protein gets just one entry, which takes the most common genes and DNA from the rows behind it. The sample data list roughly 180,000 distinct CDR3 sequences, and about 40% of these were observed just once. The ten largest clones add up to 30% to 35% of the sample. According to the germline V gene (reference sequence), CDR1 reads PRHDT and CDR2 reads FYEKMQ. V and J lose 0 bases and 2 bases, and a span of 6 bases separates them. The CDR3 spans 14 residues, from the cysteine through the phenylalanine. Left in the record is the CDR3 DNA by itself, 42 bases read in frame from the first base.

The TCR comes from a human donor who was either an allogeneic HSCT recipient or a stem cell or donor lymphocyte infusion donor (not recorded which). It is not recorded whose cells these are; they may come from a transplant donor. Material for sequencing was blood, either unsorted or a sorted T cell fraction (not recorded which). This sequence uses TRBV13 and TRBJ2-3; the D gene lacks a confident call. CDR3 reads: CASSLGGDTDTQYF. The DNA sequence is as follows: TGTGCCAGCAGCTTAGGAGGCGACACAGATACGCAGTATTTT. Here the CDR3 is joined to the reference TRBV13 and TRBJ2-3 genes, and the full variable domain is: AAGVIQSPRHLIKEKRETATLKCYPIPRHDTVYWYQQGPGQDPQFLISFYEKMQSDKGSIPDRFSAQQFSDYHSELNMSSLELGDSALYFCASSLGGDTDTQYFGPGTRLTVL.